This T cell receptor beta chain was documented in a study of T cell clonality in common variable immunodeficiency (dated by TCRdb to 2015 to 2017). Most CVID patients and most healthy controls were of Caucasian heritage. From each donor, about 5 to 8 ml of heparinized peripheral whole blood was collected. Genomic DNA from adults with common variable immune deficiency (CVID) and from healthy adult controls was used for sequencing of TCRbeta CDR3 repertoires. A total of some 22 healthy adult volunteers (about 12 female and roughly ten male; age range about 20 to 70 years, mean age roughly 34) were included in the control group. Diluted blood was density-centrifuged over Hypaque 1077 or Ficoll-Paque to isolate peripheral blood mononuclear cells. Unsorted mononuclear cells served as the source of genomic DNA, which was extracted either by Qiagen column purification or by a centrifugation-based method.

The table lists this clone with many counts. Its antigen is currently not known. Equivalent amounts of genomic DNA from CVID and control samples were used as sequencing input. For every sample, a 60 bp segment covering the rearranged TCRbeta CDR3 region was amplified and then sequenced. The immunoSEQ assay, a bias-corrected multiplex PCR combined with high-throughput sequencing, was used to amplify TCRbeta. In the original analysis: Every unique nucleotide sequence was considered a clone and was annotated with V, D and J genes, copy number and frequency. Sequences were labeled productive if in frame, and non-productive if out of frame or containing stop codons. As previously described, clonality was computed from Shannon's entropy. Mean CDR3 Kyte-Doolittle hydropathy was derived from the predicted amino acid sequences of productive clones. The R hclust function was used to hierarchically cluster scaled V gene usage with Manhattan distance and complete linkage. Sharing of clones by CDR3 amino acid sequence was evaluated through resampling of 12 repertoires per group over 100 rounds. The repertoires were screened for 55 to 75 published EBV-specific TCRbeta sequences and a few hundred published CMV-specific TCRbeta sequences. A couple of CVID samples yielding fewer than 10,000 sequences were excluded from analysis, leaving over 35 CVID repertoires. TCRdb mirrors the immuneACCESS table, restricted to in-frame sequences. Some clones are absent from its copies; in checked studies, under half trace to an unresolved V gene, and the reason for the others is unknown. That table is the source of V, J and clone size, and D and trimming were worked out from the DNA. The data for this sample show some 42,000 clones, each detected more than once. The top ten constitute approximately 1.4% of the sample.

Paper-wide results and their limitations: Fewer TCRbeta clones were shared among CVID subjects than among healthy controls (p < 0.0001). Patient heterogeneity within the CVID cohort put limits on correlating repertoire features with clinical complications. TCRbeta clonality was higher in CVID subjects than in healthy controls (t-test p = 0.018), and the increase was most characteristic of about a third of subjects. Fewer deletions and N-nucleotide insertions were reportedly observed in CVID TCRbeta sequences, and highly modified clones with 13 or more V deletions were reportedly absent from CVID TCRbeta sequences. Even though DNA input was the same, control samples had an average of about 90,000 unique sequences each, compared with about 31,000 in CVID samples. According to the authors, finding the cause of the higher clonality in CVID would require sequencing the repertoires of T cell subpopulations.

The sequencing sample was made of peripheral blood mononuclear cells. The TCR sequence derives from a person aged 18 to 70 in good health.

The CDR3 region: CSADRGTEAFF. The CDR3 bases that were read are TGCAGTGCTGACAGGGGCACTGAA. The V and J segments used are TRBV20-1 and TRBJ1-1; the junction holds 8 bases that match TRBD1. The read comes to an end 3 residues before the CDR3 does, leaving the germline J gene to fill in the end. The germline V gene (reference sequence) sets CDR1 to DFQATT and CDR2 to SNEGSKA. The CDR3 contains 11 residues, cysteine and phenylalanine counted. Only the CDR3 bases that were read are kept: 24 of them, in frame from base 1. Trimming removed 5 bases from V and 4 bases from J; the gene matches leave 0 bases unexplained.